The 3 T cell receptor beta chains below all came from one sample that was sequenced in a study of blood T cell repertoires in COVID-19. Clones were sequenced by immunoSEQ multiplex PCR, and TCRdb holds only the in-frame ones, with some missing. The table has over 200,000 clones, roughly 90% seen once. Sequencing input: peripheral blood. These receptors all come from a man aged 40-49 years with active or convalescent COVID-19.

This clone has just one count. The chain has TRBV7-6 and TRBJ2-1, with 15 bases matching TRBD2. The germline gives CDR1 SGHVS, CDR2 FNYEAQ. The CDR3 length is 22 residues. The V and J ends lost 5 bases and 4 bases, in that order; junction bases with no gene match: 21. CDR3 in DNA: TGTGCCAGCAGCCTGCCTAGGACTAGCGGGAGGGCCCACGGCGAATTGTACAATGAGCAGTTCTTC. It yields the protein CASSLPRTSGRAHGELYNEQFF. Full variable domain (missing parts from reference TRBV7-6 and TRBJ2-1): GAGVSQSPRYKVTKRGQDVALRCDPISGHVSLYWYRQALGQGPEFLTYFNYEAQQDKSGLPNDRFSAERPEGSISTLTIQRTEQRDSAMYRCASSLPRTSGRAHGELYNEQFFGPGTRLTVL.

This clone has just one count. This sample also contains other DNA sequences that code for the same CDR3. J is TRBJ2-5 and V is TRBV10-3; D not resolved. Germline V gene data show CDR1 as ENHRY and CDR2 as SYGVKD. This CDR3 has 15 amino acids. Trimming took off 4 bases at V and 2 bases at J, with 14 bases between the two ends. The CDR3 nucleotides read TGTGCCATCAGTGTTTCTGGTACAGCACAAGAGACCCAGTACTTC. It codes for CAISVSGTAQETQYF.

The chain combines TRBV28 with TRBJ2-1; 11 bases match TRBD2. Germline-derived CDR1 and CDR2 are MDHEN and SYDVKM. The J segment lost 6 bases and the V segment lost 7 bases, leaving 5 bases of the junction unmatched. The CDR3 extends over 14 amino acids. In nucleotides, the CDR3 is TGTGCCAGCATGGCACTAGCGGGAGTCAATGAGCAGTTCTTC. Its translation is CASMALAGVNEQFF.